The 27 T cell receptor beta chains below all came from one sample that was sequenced in a study of T-cell reconstitution after alpha-beta-depleted transplantation in children. Unique molecular identifiers featured in how the TCRbeta library was prepared. Each CDR3 protein gets one entry after TCRdb re-called the PCR reads with MiXCR. Here the sample spans 200,000 to 250,000 distinct CDR3 sequences, about a tenth being singletons. The sample consisted of PBMCs, taken before TCRalphabeta/CD19-depleted stem cell transplant. The receptor source for this set is a child younger than two with acute myeloid leukemia, due to receive a stem cell transplant.

This clonotype was picked up many times. V usage is TRBV7-3 and J usage is TRBJ2-1; D is possibly TRBD2 (6 bases). In germline, CDR1 is SGHTA, CDR2 FQGTGA. This CDR3 contains 15 residues. Trimming shortened V by 2 bases and J by 6 bases, and 14 bases separated the two germline ends. DNA of the CDR3: TGTGCCAGCAGCTTATTCGGAAGCGGGCGCAATGAGCAGTTCTTC. Protein product: CASSLFGSGRNEQFF.

This clonotype occurred many times. The chain joins TRBV4-3 to TRBJ1-1; D perhaps matches TRBD1 (6 bases). The germline gives CDR1 LGHNA, CDR2 YSLEER. The length of the CDR3 is 14 residues. The V end lost 3 bases, the J end lost 1 base, and 9 bases lay between the germline ends. This CDR3 is CASSHTRGNTEAFF. In nucleotides, the CDR3 is TGCGCCAGCAGCCACACCAGGGGGAACACTGAAGCTTTCTTT.

The rearrangement links TRBV5-1 to TRBJ2-3; tentative D call: TRBD1 (5 bases). CDR3 length: 15 amino acids. V dropped 0 bases and J dropped 3 bases, with 11 bases sitting between them. Germline V gene lookup returns CDR1 SGHRS and CDR2 YFSETQ. CDR3 protein: CASSLVAGITDTQYF. Here the CDR3 DNA reads TGCGCCAGCAGCTTGGTGGCAGGGATAACAGATACGCAGTATTTT.

This clonotype was observed at least ten times. This rearrangement joins TRBV10-1 to TRBJ2-3; weak D call: TRBD1 (5 bases). With 2 bases removed from V and 1 base from J, the gap between germline ends came to 13 bases. CDR3 size: 16 residues. Looked up from germline, CDR1 is WNHNN and CDR2 is SYGVQD (reference sequence). CDR3 nucleotide sequence: TGCGCCAGCAGTGAGAGGATGGGGCTTCGCACAGATACGCAGTATTTT. It encodes CASSERMGLRTDTQYF.

The chain joins TRBV5-1 to TRBJ2-1; 8 bases map to TRBD2. With 3 bases clipped from V and 1 base from J, the junction kept 3 bases outside the gene matches. From germline, CDR1 is SGHRS and CDR2 YFSETQ. The CDR3 loop spans 15 amino acids. In DNA form, the CDR3 reads TGCGCCAGCAGCTGGGGACTAGGGTCCTACAATGAGCAGTTCTTC. It specifies CASSWGLGSYNEQFF.

This clonotype has only a few counts. The chain links TRBV12-3 or TRBV12-4 to TRBJ2-1; 10 nucleotides align to TRBD2. This CDR3 has 14 amino acids. V gave up 7 bases and J gave up 6 bases; unmatched junction bases: 6. In DNA form, the CDR3 reads TGTGCCAGCACCCTAGCGGGAGAGGGCAATGAGCAGTTCTTC. Protein: CASTLAGEGNEQFF.

This clonotype was counted many times. The chain links TRBV6-5 to TRBJ1-3; no definite D call. The germline gives CDR1 MNHEY, CDR2 SVGAGI. V shed 0 bases and J shed 0 bases, with 6 bases lying between them. The CDR3 totals 15 residues. The CDR3 region is CASSYSKVSGNTIYF. CDR3 DNA: TGTGCCAGCAGTTACTCCAAGGTCTCTGGAAACACCATATATTTT.

The genes are TRBV2 and TRBJ2-3, with 16 bases lining up with TRBD2. V trimming: 5 bases; J trimming: 2 bases; junction bases outside the gene matches: 7. The germline CDR1 and CDR2 sequences are SNHLY and FYNNEI. The CDR3 extends over 18 amino acids. CDR3 coding DNA: TGTGCCAGCAGTTCGGGACTAGCGGGAGGGCCCAACACAGATACGCAGTATTTT. Translated: CASSSGLAGGPNTDTQYF.

This clonotype was found many times. The gene calls are TRBV10-1 and TRBJ2-1; D is unresolved. CDR1 WNHNN and CDR2 SYGVQD come from the germline V gene (reference sequence). The ends were cut back, 8 bases at V and 7 bases at J, with 12 bases in the middle. The CDR3 spans 12 residues. CDR3 nucleotide sequence: TGCGCCAGCCCTAAGCGTGGGAATGAGCAGTTCTTC. Residues: CASPKRGNEQFF.

This clonotype was counted many times. The chain couples TRBV12-3 or TRBV12-4 to TRBJ2-1, with D uncertain. CDR3 length equals 11 residues. Between the trimmed V and J ends, which lost 6 bases and 8 bases, there was a span of 8 bases. The chain's CDR3 is CASRSRDEQFF. As DNA, the CDR3 is TGTGCCAGCAGATCTAGGGATGAGCAGTTCTTC.

This clonotype showed up many times. CDR3 nucleotides: TGTGCCAGCAGCTACTTAAACTATGGCTACACCTTC. It specifies CASSYLNYGYTF. The chain carries TRBV5-8 and TRBJ1-2; D gene uncertain. Looked up from germline, CDR1 is SGHTS and CDR2 is YDEGEE. The V gene lost 3 bases and the J gene lost 2 bases, with 5 bases spanning the gap. CDR3 length equals 12 residues.

The table lists this clonotype with a count of one. A read error may be the cause here, since a much bigger clone is one base away. The chain carries TRBV28 and TRBJ2-1; D assignment may be TRBD1 or TRBD2 (5 bases each). The germline gives CDR1 MDHEN, CDR2 SYDVKM. The CDR3 is 15 residues long. Deletions cut 7 bases from V and 3 bases from J, with 16 bases between. The CDR3 bases are TGTGCCAGCACCCTGGAGAGGGGCCTCTACAATGAGCAGTTCTTC. Protein product: CASTLERGLYNEQFF. Based on the CDR3 plus reference TRBV28 and TRBJ2-1, the full variable domain is DVKVTQSSRYLVKRTGEKVFLECVQDMDHENMFWYRQDPGLGLRLIYFSYDVKMKEKGDIPEGYSVSREKKERFSLILESASTNQTSMYLCASTLERGLYNEQFFGPGTRLTVL.

V usage is TRBV19 and J usage is TRBJ1-5; D is ambiguous. CDR3 length: 12 residues. Germline CDR1 is LNHDA and CDR2 is SQIVND (reference sequence). Trimming pared 4 bases from V and 1 base from J, leaving 2 bases between. In nucleotides, the CDR3 is TGTGCCAGTAGTAAGAGCAATCAGCCCCAGCATTTT. Translating it yields CASSKSNQPQHF. The variable domain in full, with the rest retrieved from reference TRBV19 and TRBJ1-5, is DGGITQSPKYLFRKEGQNVTLSCEQNLNHDAMYWYRQDPGQGLRLIYYSQIVNDFQKGDIAEGYSVSREKKESFPLTVTSAQKNPTAFYLCASSKSNQPQHFGDGTRLSIL.

This clonotype was seen many times. The J gene is TRBJ2-5, the V gene TRBV12-3 or TRBV12-4, with D unclear. The CDR3 is 14 residues long. V dropped 0 bases and J dropped 3 bases, with 8 bases sitting between them. CDR3 DNA: TGTGCCAGCAGTTTAGCGCCCCAGGAAGAGACCCAGTACTTC. Its protein product is CASSLAPQEETQYF.

This clonotype was seen at least ten times. V is TRBV10-3 and J is TRBJ2-7; 11 nucleotides match TRBD2. The germline V gene has CDR1 ENHRY and CDR2 SYGVKD. The length of the CDR3 is 15 residues. Unmatched junction bases numbered 9, after V lost 6 bases and J lost 5 bases. CDR3 loop: CAIRPLAGGPHEQYF. CDR3 sequence (DNA): TGTGCCATCAGACCCTTAGCGGGAGGGCCCCACGAGCAGTACTTC.

This clonotype was observed many times. The chain is built from TRBV7-9 and TRBJ2-1; the D gene is possibly TRBD2 (5 bases). Germline V lookup: CDR1 SEHNR, CDR2 FQNEAQ (reference sequence). The CDR3 loop spans 11 amino acids. Trimming removed 2 bases at V and 15 bases at J, with 11 bases between. The DNA for the CDR3 is TGTGCCAGCAGCTTACGTGCCGAGGGGTTCTTC. Residues: CASSLRAEGFF.

This clonotype was observed many times. The chain is built from TRBV5-1 and TRBJ1-1, with unresolved D. V was cut by 1 base and J by 0 bases, with 13 bases left in between. From germline, CDR1 is SGHRS and CDR2 YFSETQ. This CDR3 region has 16 residues. The CDR3 loop is CASSLSGSVLNTEAFF. The CDR3 DNA is TGCGCCAGCAGCTTGAGTGGGTCCGTATTGAACACTGAAGCTTTCTTT.

This clonotype was detected many times. The chain uses TRBV20-1 and TRBJ1-1; D remains unclear. The V end was cut by 5 bases, the J end by 0 bases, with 10 bases between. The CDR3 runs to 13 residues. The germline V gene encodes CDR1 DFQATT and CDR2 SNEGSKA (reference sequence). The CDR3 here is CSAQGPMNTEAFF. Written as DNA, the CDR3 is TGCAGTGCTCAAGGGCCGATGAACACTGAAGCTTTCTTT.

This clonotype was picked up many times. The chain links TRBV12-3 or TRBV12-4 to TRBJ2-5, with 7 nucleotides matching TRBD2. This CDR3 comprises 16 residues. V shed 3 bases and J 5 bases; nucleotides not matched to a gene: 12. The CDR3 nucleotides read TGTGCCAGCAGTTTTGATTGGGCGGGAGTTCGGGAGACCCAGTACTTC. Its translation: CASSFDWAGVRETQYF.

There are many counts of this clonotype. This rearrangement joins TRBV30 to TRBJ2-7; no reliable D call. V lost 2 bases, J lost 2 bases, and 10 bases lay in between. In germline, CDR1 is GTSNPN, CDR2 SVGIG (reference sequence). The CDR3 covers 13 residues. The CDR3 protein is CAWSLPTAYEQYF. In DNA, the CDR3 is TGTGCCTGGAGTTTACCGACGGCCTACGAGCAGTACTTC.

This clonotype was recorded many times. The chain carries TRBV12-3 or TRBV12-4 and TRBJ2-1; weak D call: TRBD2 (6 bases). This CDR3 is 14 amino acids long. Deletions cut 7 bases from V and 15 bases from J, with 25 bases between. The DNA of the CDR3 is TGTGCCAGCACTCGAGCTAGCGACCTCAATGTACTGTTCTTC. Translated, it gives CASTRASDLNVLFF.

On this clonotype itself: A much bigger clone sits one base away, suggesting this may be a read error. This chain connects TRBV25-1 to TRBJ2-1; 9 bases line up with TRBD1. The CDR3 covers 15 residues. In germline, CDR1 is MGHDK, CDR2 SYGVNS. CDR3 DNA sequence: TGTACCAGCAGTGAGGGACAGGGACCCTACAATGAGCAGTTCTTC. Amino acids: CTSSEGQGPYNEQFF.

This clonotype appeared many times. The chain carries TRBV2 and TRBJ2-1, with 14 bases that match TRBD2. Trimming took 7 bases from V and 8 from J; bases not matched to a gene: 19. Per germline, CDR1 SNHLY and CDR2 FYNNEI. The CDR3 spans 19 residues. DNA of the CDR3: TGTGCCAGCACCAGGGGACTAGCGGGGGCCCCGTTGAAGGGGGATGAGCAGTTCTTC. Protein product: CASTRGLAGAPLKGDEQFF.

This clonotype was picked up many times. CDR3 loop: CASNHMNEQFF. In nucleotides, the CDR3 is TGTGCCAGCAACCATATGAATGAGCAGTTCTTC. The rearrangement joins TRBV7-8 to TRBJ2-1; D unclear. The ends were cut back, 7 bases at V and 7 bases at J, with 8 bases in the middle. Per the germline V gene, CDR1 is SGHVS and CDR2 is FQNEAQ. This CDR3 region has 11 residues.

This clonotype appeared many times. This rearrangement joins TRBV28 to TRBJ1-6; 8 bases are a match to TRBD1. The V gene end was trimmed by 3 bases and the J gene end by 8 bases; junction bases not matched to a gene: 3. This CDR3 region has 14 residues. Germline lookup yields CDR1 MDHEN and CDR2 SYDVKM. This CDR3 reads CASSFGTGYSPLHF. In nucleotides, the CDR3 is TGTGCCAGCAGTTTCGGGACAGGTTATTCACCCCTCCACTTT.

This clonotype turned up a few times. Given a much more abundant clone one base away, this may be a read error. The chain links TRBV29-1 to TRBJ1-2; perhaps TRBD1 as D (6 bases). Germline V gene data show CDR1 as SQVTM and CDR2 as ANQGSEA. This CDR3 contains 10 residues. The CDR3 DNA sequence: TGCAGCGTTCGACAGGATGGCTACGCCTTC. It codes for CSVRQDGYAF. Variable domain in full (rest from reference TRBV29-1 and TRBJ1-2): SAVISQKPSRDICQRGTSLTIQCQVDSQVTMMFWYRQQPGQSLTLIATANQGSEATYESGFVIDKFPISRPNLTFSTLTVSNMSPEDSSIYLCSVRQDGYAFGSGTRLTVV.

This clonotype was seen ten or more times. The chain couples TRBV7-9 to TRBJ1-1; perhaps TRBD1 as D (6 bases). The CDR3 spans 14 residues. Germline V gene sequence: CDR1 SEHNR, CDR2 FQNEAQ (reference sequence). V was pared by 2 bases and J by 6 bases, with 13 bases between. The CDR3 spells CASSLQTGSSEAFF. DNA of the CDR3: TGTGCCAGCAGCTTACAAACAGGGAGCTCTGAAGCTTTCTTT.